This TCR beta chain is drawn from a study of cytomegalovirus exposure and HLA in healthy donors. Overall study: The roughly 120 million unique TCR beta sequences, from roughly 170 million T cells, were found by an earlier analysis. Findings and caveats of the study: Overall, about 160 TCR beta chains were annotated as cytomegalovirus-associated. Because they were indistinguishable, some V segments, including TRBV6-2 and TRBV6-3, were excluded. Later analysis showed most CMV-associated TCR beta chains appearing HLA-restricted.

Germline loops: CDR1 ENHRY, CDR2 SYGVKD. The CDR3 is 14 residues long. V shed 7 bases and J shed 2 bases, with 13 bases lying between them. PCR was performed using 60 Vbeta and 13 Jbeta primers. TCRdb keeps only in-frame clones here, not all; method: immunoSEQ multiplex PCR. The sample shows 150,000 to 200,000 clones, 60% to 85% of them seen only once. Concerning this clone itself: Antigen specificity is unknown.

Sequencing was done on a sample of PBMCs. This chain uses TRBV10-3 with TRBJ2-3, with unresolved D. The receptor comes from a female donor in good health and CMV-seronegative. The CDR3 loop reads CAITRAVDTDTQYF. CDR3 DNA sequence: TGTGCCATCACCCGCGCGGTAGACACAGATACGCAGTATTTT.